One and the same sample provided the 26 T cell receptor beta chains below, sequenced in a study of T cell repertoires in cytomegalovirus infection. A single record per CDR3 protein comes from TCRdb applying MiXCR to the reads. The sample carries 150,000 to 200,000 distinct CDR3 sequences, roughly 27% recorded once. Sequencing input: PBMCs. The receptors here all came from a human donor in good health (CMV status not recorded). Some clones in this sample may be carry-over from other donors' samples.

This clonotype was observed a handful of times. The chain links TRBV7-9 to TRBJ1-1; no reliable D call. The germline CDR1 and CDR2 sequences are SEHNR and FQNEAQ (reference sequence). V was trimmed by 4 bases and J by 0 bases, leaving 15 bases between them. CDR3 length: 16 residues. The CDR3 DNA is TGTGCCAGCAGCTCGTCCTCGGGATTTCTGAACACTGAAGCTTTCTTT. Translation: CASSSSSGFLNTEAFF.

The CDR3 here is CASSQLMISTDTQYF. DNA for the CDR3: TGTGCCAGCAGTCAGTTGATGATTAGCACAGATACGCAGTATTTT. The chain couples TRBV7-2 to TRBJ2-3; no clear D gene. The V gene lost 6 bases and the J gene lost 0 bases, with 13 bases spanning the gap. The CDR3 covers 15 residues. From germline, CDR1 is SGHTA and CDR2 FQGNSA.

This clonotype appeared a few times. CDR3 in amino acids: CASAEYSFNSPLHF. In DNA form, the CDR3 reads TGTGCCAGCGCCGAGTACAGCTTCAATTCACCCCTCCACTTT. The gene calls are TRBV7-9 and TRBJ1-6, with D unclear. The germline gives CDR1 SEHNR, CDR2 FQNEAQ (reference sequence). The CDR3 sequence is 14 residues long. V lost 8 bases and J 7 bases, leaving 15 bases between the germline ends.

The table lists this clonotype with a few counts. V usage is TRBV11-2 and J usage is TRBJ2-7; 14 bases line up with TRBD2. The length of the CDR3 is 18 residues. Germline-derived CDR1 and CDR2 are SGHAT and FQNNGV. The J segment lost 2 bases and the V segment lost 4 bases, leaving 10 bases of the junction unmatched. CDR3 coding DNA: TGTGCCAGCAGCTCCCGGACTAGCGGGGGGAAATTTACCTACGAGCAGTACTTC. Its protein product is CASSSRTSGGKFTYEQYF.

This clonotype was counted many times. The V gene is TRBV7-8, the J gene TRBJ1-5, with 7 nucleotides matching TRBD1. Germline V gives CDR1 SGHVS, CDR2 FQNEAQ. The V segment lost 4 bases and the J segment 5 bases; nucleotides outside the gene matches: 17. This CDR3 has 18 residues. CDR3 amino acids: CASSSDRAGGVTDQPQHF. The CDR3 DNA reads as TGTGCCAGCAGCTCTGACAGGGCGGGAGGGGTAACCGATCAGCCCCAGCATTTT.

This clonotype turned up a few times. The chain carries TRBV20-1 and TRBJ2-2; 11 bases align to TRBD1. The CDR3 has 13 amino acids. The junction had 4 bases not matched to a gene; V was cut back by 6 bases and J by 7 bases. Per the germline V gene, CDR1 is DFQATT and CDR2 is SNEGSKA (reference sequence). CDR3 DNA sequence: TGCAGTGCGCGGGACAGGGGGGGCGGGGAGCTGTTTTTT. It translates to CSARDRGGGELFF.

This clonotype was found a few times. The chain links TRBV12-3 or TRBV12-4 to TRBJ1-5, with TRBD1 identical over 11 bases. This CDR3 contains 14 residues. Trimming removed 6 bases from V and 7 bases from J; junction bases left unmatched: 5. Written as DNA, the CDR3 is TGTGCCAGCAGCGGACAGGGGGCTCGGCAGCCCCAGCATTTT. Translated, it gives CASSGQGARQPQHF.

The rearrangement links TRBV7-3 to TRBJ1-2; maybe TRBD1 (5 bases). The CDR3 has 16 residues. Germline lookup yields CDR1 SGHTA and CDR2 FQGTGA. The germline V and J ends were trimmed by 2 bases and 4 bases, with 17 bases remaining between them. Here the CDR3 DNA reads TGTGCCAGCAGCTTAGATGGGGAGGGGTCCGTCTATGGCTACACCTTC. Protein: CASSLDGEGSVYGYTF.

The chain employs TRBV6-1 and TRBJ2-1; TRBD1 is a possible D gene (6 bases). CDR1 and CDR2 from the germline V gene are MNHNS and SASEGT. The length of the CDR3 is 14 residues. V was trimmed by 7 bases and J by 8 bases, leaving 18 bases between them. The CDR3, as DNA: TGTGCCAGCATGTTGGGCAGGGGAGCCTATGAGCAGTTCTTC. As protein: CASMLGRGAYEQFF.

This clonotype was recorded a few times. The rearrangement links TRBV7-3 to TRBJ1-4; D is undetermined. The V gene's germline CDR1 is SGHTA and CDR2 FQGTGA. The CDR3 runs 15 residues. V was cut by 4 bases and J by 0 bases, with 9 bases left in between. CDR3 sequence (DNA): TGTGCCAGCAGCTCCCCGGAGGCAACTAATGAAAAACTGTTTTTT. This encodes CASSSPEATNEKLFF.

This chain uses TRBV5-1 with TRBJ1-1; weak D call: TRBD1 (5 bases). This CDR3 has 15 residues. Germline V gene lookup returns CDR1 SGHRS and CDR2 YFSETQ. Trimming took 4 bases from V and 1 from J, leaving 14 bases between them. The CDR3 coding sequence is TGCGCCAGCAGCCCTGGACAAGGCCAGAACACTGAAGCTTTCTTT. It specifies CASSPGQGQNTEAFF.

The CDR3 sequence: CASSTTSYEQYF. CDR3 DNA: TGTGCCAGCAGCACTACATCCTACGAGCAGTACTTC. V usage is TRBV7-6 and J usage is TRBJ2-7; D gene unclear. The CDR3 is 12 residues long. CDR1 is SGHVS and CDR2 is FNYEAQ in the germline V gene. The germline V and J ends were trimmed by 5 bases and 1 base, with 6 bases remaining between them.

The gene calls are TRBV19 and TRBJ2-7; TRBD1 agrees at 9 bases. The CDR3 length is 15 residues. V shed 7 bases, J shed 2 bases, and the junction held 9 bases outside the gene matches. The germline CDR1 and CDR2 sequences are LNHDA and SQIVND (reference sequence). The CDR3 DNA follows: TGTGCCAGTACCGCCGGGACAGGGAGAACCTACGAGCAGTACTTC. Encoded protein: CASTAGTGRTYEQYF.

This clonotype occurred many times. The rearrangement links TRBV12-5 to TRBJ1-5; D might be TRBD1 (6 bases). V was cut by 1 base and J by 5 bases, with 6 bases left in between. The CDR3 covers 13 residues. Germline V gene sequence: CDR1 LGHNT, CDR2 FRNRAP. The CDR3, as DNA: TGTGCTAGTGGTTTGGGACAGGATCAGCCCCAGCATTTT. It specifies CASGLGQDQPQHF. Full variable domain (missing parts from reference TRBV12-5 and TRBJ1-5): DARVTQTPRHKVTEMGQEVTMRCQPILGHNTVFWYRQTMMQGLELLAYFRNRAPLDDSGMPKDRFSAEMPDATLATLKIQPSEPRDSAVYFCASGLGQDQPQHFGDGTRLSIL.

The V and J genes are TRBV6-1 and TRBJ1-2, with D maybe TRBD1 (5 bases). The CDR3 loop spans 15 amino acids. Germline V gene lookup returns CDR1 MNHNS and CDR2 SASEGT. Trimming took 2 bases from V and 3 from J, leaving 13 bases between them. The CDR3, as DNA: TGTGCCAGCAGTGAATATGCCAGGGCGGACTATGGCTACACCTTC. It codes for CASSEYARADYGYTF.

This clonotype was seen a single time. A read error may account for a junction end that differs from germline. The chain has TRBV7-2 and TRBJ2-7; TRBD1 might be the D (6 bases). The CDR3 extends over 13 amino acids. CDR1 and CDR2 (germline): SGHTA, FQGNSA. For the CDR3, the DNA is TGTGCCAGCAGCCCGTCAACAGGGTACGAGCTGTATTTT. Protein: CASSPSTGYELYF.

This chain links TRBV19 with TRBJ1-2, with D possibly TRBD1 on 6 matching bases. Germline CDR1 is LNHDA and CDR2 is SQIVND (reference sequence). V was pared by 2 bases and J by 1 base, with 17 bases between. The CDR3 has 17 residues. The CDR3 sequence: CASSIPPAGEDNYGYTF. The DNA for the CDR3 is TGTGCCAGTAGTATACCTCCAGCAGGGGAGGATAACTATGGCTACACCTTC.

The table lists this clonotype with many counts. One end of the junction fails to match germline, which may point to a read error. The CDR3 sequence is CASRGTGTGGNVLTF. The CDR3, as DNA: TGTGCCAGCAGGGGAACCGGGACAGGGGGCAACGTCCTGACTTTC. The chain uses TRBV2 and TRBJ2-6, with TRBD1 matching over 11 bases. This CDR3 is built from 15 residues. Germline V gives CDR1 SNHLY, CDR2 FYNNEI.

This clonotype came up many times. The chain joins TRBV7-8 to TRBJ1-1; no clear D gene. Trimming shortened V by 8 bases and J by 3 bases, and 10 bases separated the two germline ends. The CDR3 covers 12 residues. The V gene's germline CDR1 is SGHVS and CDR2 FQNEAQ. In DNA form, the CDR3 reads TGTGCCAGCTTTGTGCAGTACACTGAAGCTTTCTTT. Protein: CASFVQYTEAFF.

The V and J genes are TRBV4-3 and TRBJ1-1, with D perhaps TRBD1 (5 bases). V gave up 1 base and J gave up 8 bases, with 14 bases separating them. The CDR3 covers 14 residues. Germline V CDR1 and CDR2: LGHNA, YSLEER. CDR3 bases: TGCGCCAGCAGCCAAGTTGGGGCGGCGCAGGAAGCTTTCTTT. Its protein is CASSQVGAAQEAFF.

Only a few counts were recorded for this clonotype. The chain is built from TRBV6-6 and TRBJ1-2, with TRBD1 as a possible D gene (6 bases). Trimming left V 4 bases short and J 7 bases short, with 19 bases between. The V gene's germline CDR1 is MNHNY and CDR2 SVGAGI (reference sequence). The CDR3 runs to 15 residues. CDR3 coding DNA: TGTGCCAGCAGTTCTACAGGGAGGAGCGAGGCTGGCTACACCTTC. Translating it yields CASSSTGRSEAGYTF.

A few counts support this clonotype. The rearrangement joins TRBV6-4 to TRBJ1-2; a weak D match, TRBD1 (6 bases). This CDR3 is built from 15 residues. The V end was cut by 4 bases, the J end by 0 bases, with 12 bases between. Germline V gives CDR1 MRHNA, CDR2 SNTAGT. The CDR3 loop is CASSVTAGANYGYTF. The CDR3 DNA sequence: TGTGCCAGCAGTGTGACGGCAGGGGCTAACTATGGCTACACCTTC.

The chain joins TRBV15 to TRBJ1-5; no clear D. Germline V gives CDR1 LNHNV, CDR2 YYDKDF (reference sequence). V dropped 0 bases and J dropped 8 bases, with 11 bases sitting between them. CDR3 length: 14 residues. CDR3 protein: CATSRDNNEEPQHF. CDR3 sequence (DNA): TGTGCCACCAGCAGAGATAACAACGAGGAGCCCCAGCATTTT.

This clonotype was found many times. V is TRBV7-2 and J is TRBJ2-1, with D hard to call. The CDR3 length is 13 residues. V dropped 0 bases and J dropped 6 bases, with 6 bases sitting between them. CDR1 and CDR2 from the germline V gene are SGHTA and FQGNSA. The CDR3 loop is CASSLAGRNEQFF. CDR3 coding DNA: TGTGCCAGCAGCTTAGCAGGGCGCAATGAGCAGTTCTTC.

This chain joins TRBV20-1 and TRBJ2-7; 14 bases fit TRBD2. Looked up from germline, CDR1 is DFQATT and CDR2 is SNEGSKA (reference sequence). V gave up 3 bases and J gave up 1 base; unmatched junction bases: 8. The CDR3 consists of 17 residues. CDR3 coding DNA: TGCAGTGCTAGTGGCCCGGGACTAGCGGGAGCTTCCTACGAGCAGTACTTC. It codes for CSASGPGLAGASYEQYF.

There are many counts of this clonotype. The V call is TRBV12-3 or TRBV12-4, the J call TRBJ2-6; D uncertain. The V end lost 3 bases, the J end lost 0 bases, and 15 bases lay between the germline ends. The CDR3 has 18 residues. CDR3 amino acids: CASSFRQSSSSGANVLTF. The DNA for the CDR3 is TGTGCCAGCAGTTTTCGGCAGAGCTCGAGCTCTGGGGCCAACGTCCTGACTTTC.